This TCR beta chain emerged from a study of T cells in Graves' hyperthyroidism and ophthalmopathy. This clonotype was counted ten times or more. Germline assignment: CDR1 MDHEN and CDR2 SYDVKM. This CDR3 spans 16 amino acids. The germline V and J ends were trimmed by 4 bases and 0 bases, with 14 bases remaining between them. Authors of the study amplified TCR beta CDR3 regions from RNA transcripts. The HTBI primer set drove a first-round RT-PCR of the TCR CDR3. TCRdb independently ran MiXCR on the multiplex PCR reads; one entry per CDR3 protein. The profile shows under 450,000 distinct CDR3 sequences, around a sixth of them singletons.

The receptor's source is a woman younger than 35 with Graves' hyperthyroidism. Specimen: blood. This sequence joins TRBV28 and TRBJ2-3; TRBD1 is a possible D gene (6 bases). The CDR3 DNA is TGTGCCAGCAGTTCCCCCAGGGGCGGGAGCACAGATACGCAGTATTTT. It specifies CASSSPRGGSTDTQYF. Supplemented by reference TRBV28 and TRBJ2-3, the full variable domain reads DVKVTQSSRYLVKRTGEKVFLECVQDMDHENMFWYRQDPGLGLRLIYFSYDVKMKEKGDIPEGYSVSREKKERFSLILESASTNQTSMYLCASSSPRGGSTDTQYFGPGTRLTVL.